The source of this T cell receptor beta chain is a study of blood T cell repertoires in COVID-19. On the study more broadly: Sites in the United States, Italy and Spain provided acute and convalescent COVID-19 samples. PBMCs, B-cell-depleted T cells, or T cells provided the cDNA or gDNA that made up the material.

This clone occurred once. Germline CDR1 is LNHDA and CDR2 is SQIVND (reference sequence). Trimming pared 10 bases from V and 5 bases from J, leaving 24 bases between. The CDR3 runs 15 residues. Per the original data handling: Estimates of nucleated cell counts were drawn from the amplification of reference gene primers. Here immunoSEQ multiplex PCR was the method, and the copy in TCRdb shows in-frame clones only, minus some. D and trimming were read from the DNA, whereas the V and J calls and clone size are those reported in that table. The data hold 110,000 or so clones, with over 75% observed a single time.

This clonotype was sampled from a man aged 50-59 years with acute or convalescent COVID-19. Sequencing was carried out using peripheral blood. The chain has TRBV19 and TRBJ2-7, with D tentatively TRBD2 (6 bases). The CDR3 spells CATLVGQGLSHEQYF. In DNA form, the CDR3 reads TGTGCCACTCTTGTAGGGCAGGGACTCAGCCACGAGCAGTACTTC.